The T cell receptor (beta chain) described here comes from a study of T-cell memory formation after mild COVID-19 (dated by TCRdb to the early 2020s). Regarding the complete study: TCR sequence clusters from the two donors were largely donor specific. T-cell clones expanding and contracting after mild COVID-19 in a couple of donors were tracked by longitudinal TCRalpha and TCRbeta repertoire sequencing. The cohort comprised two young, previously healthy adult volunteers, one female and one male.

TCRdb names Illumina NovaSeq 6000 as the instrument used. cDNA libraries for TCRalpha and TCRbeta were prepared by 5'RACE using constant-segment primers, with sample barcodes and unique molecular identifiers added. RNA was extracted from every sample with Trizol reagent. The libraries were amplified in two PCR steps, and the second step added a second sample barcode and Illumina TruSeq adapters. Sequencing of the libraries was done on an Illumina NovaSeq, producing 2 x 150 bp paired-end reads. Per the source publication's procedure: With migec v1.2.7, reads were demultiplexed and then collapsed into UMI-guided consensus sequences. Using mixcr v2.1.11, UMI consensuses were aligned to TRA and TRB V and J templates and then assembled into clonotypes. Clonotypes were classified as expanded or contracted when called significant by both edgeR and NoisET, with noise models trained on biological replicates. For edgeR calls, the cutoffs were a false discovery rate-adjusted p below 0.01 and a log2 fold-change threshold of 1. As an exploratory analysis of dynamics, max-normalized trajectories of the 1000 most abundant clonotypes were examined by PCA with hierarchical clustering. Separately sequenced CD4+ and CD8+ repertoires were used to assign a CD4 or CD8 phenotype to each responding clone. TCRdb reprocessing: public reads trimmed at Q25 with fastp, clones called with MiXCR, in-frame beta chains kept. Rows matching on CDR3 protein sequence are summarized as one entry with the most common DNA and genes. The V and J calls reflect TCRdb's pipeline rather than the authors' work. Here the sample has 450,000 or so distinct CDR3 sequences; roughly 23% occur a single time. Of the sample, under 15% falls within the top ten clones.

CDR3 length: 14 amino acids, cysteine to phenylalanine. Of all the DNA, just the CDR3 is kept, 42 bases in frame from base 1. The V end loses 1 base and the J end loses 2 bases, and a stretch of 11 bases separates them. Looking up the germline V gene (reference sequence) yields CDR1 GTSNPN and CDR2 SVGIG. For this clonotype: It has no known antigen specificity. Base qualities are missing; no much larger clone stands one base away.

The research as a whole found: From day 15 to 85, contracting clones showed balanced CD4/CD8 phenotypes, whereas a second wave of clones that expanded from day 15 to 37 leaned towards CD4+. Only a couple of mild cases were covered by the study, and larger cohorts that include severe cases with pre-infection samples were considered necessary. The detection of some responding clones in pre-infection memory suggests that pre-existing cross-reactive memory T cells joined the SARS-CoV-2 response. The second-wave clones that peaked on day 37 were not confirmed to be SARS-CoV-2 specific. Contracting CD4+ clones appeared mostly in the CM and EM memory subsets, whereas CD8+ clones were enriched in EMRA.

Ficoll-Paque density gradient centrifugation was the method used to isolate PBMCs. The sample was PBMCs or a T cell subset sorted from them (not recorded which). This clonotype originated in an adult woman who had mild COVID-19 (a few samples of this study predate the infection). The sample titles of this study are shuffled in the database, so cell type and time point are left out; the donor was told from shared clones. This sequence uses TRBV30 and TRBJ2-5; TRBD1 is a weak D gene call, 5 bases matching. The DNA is TGTGCCTGGAGTGGATGGGGCATACAAGAGACCCAGTACTTC. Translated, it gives CAWSGWGIQETQYF.